This T cell receptor (beta chain) was observed in a study of T cell responses to AZD1222 COVID-19 vaccine. V lost 7 bases and J 8 bases, leaving 21 bases between the germline ends. CDR1 and CDR2 from the germline V gene are WNHNN and SYGVQD (reference sequence). The CDR3 consists of 15 residues. Profiled with immunoSEQ multiplex PCR; TCRdb holds only in-frame clones, not every one. The repertoire includes some 120,000 clones, more than 85% of them detected once, and roughly 3% sits in the top ten. The source of this sequence is an adult in good health. The rearrangement uses TRBV10-1 and TRBJ2-1; D possibly matches TRBD1 or TRBD2 (5 bases each). Sequenced material: peripheral blood, taken on day 0 of AZD1222 vaccination. The CDR3: CASNLVRGPPDEQFF. The CDR3 DNA follows: TGCGCCAGCAACCTCGTGAGGGGCCCCCCGGATGAGCAGTTCTTC.